This T cell receptor (beta chain) was recorded in a study of CD8+CD57+ T cells in acquired aplastic anemia. The template for TCR beta VDJ and CDR3 sequence profiling was genomic DNA. TCRdb processed the reads anew with MiXCR; each CDR3 protein has one entry. The table has around 200,000 distinct CDR3 sequences, around 63% seen once. A note on this clonotype: The germline gene is not matched at one end of the junction; a read error may be the cause.

This CDR3 is built from 15 residues. CDR1 is LGHNA and CDR2 is YNFKEQ in the germline V gene. The chain has TRBV4-2 and TRBJ1-1, with 8 nucleotides matching TRBD1. This TCR came from a human donor in good health. The sample taken for sequencing was sorted CD4+, CD8+, or CD8+CD57+ T cells (not recorded which) from PBMCs. The CDR3 nucleotides are TGTGCCAGCAGCCCTAGGACAGGGATGAACACTGAAGCTTCCTTT. This encodes CASSPRTGMNTEASF.